The 5 T cell receptor beta chains listed next were all sequenced from one sample in a study of blood T cell repertoires in COVID-19. Sequenced by immunoSEQ multiplex PCR; TCRdb stores in-frame clones only, minus some. The profile shows about 520,000 clones, 80% to 90% of them singletons. Sequencing was performed on peripheral blood. The receptors derive from a human donor in a cohort sampled during active COVID-19.

The chain recombines TRBV12-3 or TRBV12-4 with TRBJ2-5; no clear D gene. This CDR3 has 13 residues. V dropped 4 bases and J dropped 5 bases, with 11 bases sitting between them. CDR3 DNA: TGTGCCAGCAGTTCTTACAGTGGGGAGACCCAGTACTTC. It codes for CASSSYSGETQYF.

This clone appeared a single time. This chain links TRBV2 with TRBJ1-3; D may be TRBD1 (6 bases). Germline CDR1 reads SNHLY; CDR2 reads FYNNEI. There are 16 residues in the CDR3. The V end lost 6 bases, the J end lost 0 bases, and 15 bases lay between the germline ends. In DNA, the CDR3 is TGTGCCAGCAGCTTCAGGGGTCCGGGCTCTGGAAACACCATATATTTT. This translates into CASSFRGPGSGNTIYF.

The chain has TRBV19 and TRBJ2-2; maybe TRBD1 (5 bases). This CDR3 spans 15 amino acids. The germline gives CDR1 LNHDA, CDR2 SQIVND (reference sequence). V was clipped by 4 bases and J by 2 bases, with 11 bases between them. The CDR3, as DNA: TGTGCCAGTAGTACCTATGACAGAAACACCGGGGAGCTGTTTTTT. The encoded protein is CASSTYDRNTGELFF.

V usage is TRBV7-2 and J usage is TRBJ2-7; 8 positions agree with TRBD1. The V and J ends lost 3 bases and 7 bases, in that order; junction bases with no gene match: 5. The CDR3 totals 13 residues. Germline CDR1 and CDR2: SGHTA and FQGNSA. In DNA form, the CDR3 reads TGTGCCAGCAGCTTCGACAGGGGAGGAGAGCAGTACTTC. This gives the protein CASSFDRGGEQYF. The full variable domain, rest sourced from reference TRBV7-2 and TRBJ2-7, is GAGVSQSPSNKVTEKGKDVELRCDPISGHTALYWYRQSLGQGLEFLIYFQGNSAPDKSGLPSDRFSAERTGGSVSTLTIQRTQQEDSAVYLCASSFDRGGEQYFGPGTRLTVT.

This clone was detected a few times. V gene TRBV7-9 combines with J gene TRBJ1-3, with 7 bases that match TRBD1. V lost 8 bases to trimming and J lost 0 bases; unmatched junction nucleotides: 16. The CDR3 loop spans 18 amino acids. CDR1 is SEHNR, CDR2 FQNEAQ, per germline (reference sequence). Here the CDR3 DNA reads TGTGCCAGCGAGTTAAGGGGGCTTCCTCTCAACTCTGGAAACACCATATATTTT. Protein: CASELRGLPLNSGNTIYF.